This T cell receptor (beta chain) was profiled in a study of blood T cell repertoires in COVID-19. Repertoires were generated with immunoSEQ multiplex PCR, while TCRdb's copy carries only in-frame clones and drops some. The data contain just over 200,000 clones, about nine tenths of them singletons. The length of the CDR3 is 15 residues. Germline values: CDR1 SGHTS, CDR2 YDEGEE. The germline V and J ends were trimmed by 4 bases and 0 bases, with 11 bases remaining between them. The J gene is TRBJ2-1, the V gene TRBV5-8; a possible D gene is TRBD2 (5 bases). The clonotype comes from a man older than 75 with acute or convalescent COVID-19. The material sequenced was peripheral blood. CDR3 loop: CASSPGLSSYNEQFF. The CDR3 region has the DNA TGTGCCAGCAGCCCAGGACTCAGCTCCTACAATGAGCAGTTCTTC.